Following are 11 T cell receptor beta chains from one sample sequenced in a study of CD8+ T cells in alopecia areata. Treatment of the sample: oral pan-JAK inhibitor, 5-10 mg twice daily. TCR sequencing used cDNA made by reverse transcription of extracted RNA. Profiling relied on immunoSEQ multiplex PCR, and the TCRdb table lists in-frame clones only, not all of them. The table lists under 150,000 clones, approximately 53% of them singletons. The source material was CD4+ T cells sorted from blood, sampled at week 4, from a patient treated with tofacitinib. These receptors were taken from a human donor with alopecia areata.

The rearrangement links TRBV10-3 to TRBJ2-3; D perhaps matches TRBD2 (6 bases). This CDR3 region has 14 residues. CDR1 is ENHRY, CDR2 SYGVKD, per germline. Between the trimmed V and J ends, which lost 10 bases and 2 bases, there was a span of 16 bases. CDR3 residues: CATAFGTSTDTQYF. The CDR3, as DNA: TGTGCCACGGCCTTCGGGACTTCCACAGATACGCAGTATTTT.

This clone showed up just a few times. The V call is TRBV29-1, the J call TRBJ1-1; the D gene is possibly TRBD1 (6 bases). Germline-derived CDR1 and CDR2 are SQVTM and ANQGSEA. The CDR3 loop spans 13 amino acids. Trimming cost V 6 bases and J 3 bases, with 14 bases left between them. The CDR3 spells CSVKGGADTEAFF. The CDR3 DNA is TGCAGCGTCAAAGGGGGGGCGGACACTGAAGCTTTCTTT.

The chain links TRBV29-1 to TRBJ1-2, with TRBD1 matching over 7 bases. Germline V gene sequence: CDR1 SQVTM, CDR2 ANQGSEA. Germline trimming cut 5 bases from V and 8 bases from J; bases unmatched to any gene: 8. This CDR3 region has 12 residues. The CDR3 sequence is CSVNRGPEGYTF. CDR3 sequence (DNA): TGCAGCGTTAACAGGGGCCCCGAAGGCTACACCTTC.

This CDR3 reads CASSPRQGAGGDQPQHF. CDR3 sequence (DNA): TGTGCCAGCTCACCAAGACAGGGGGCGGGCGGAGATCAGCCCCAGCATTTT. This rearrangement joins TRBV18 to TRBJ1-5; 10 nucleotides match TRBD1. The length of the CDR3 is 17 residues. With V trimmed by 2 bases and J by 5 bases, 9 bases remained unmatched. The germline gives CDR1 KGHSH, CDR2 LQKENI.

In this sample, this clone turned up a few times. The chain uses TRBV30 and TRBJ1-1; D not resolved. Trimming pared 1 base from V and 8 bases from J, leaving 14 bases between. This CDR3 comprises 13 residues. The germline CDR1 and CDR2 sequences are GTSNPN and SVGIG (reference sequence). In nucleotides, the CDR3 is TGTGCCTGGAGTGCCCCTTCACCCGGCGAAGCTTTCTTT. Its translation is CAWSAPSPGEAFF. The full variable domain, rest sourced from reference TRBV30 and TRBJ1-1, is SQTIHQWPATLVQPVGSPLSLECTVEGTSNPNLYWYRQAAGRGLQLLFYSVGIGQISSEVPQNLSASRPQDRQFILSSKKLLLSDSGFYLCAWSAPSPGEAFFGQGTRLTVV.

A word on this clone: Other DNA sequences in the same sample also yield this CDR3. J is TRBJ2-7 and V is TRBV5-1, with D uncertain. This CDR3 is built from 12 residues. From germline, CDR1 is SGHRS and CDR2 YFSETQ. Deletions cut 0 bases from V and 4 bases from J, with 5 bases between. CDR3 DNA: TGCGCCAGCAGCTTGGAAGGATACGAGCAGTACTTC. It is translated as CASSLEGYEQYF.

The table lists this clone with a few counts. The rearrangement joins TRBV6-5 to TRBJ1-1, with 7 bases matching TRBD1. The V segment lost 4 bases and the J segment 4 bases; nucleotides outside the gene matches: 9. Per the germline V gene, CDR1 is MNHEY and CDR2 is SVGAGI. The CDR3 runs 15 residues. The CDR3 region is CASSFKPTGFTEAFF. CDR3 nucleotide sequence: TGTGCCAGCAGTTTCAAACCGACAGGGTTCACTGAAGCTTTCTTT.

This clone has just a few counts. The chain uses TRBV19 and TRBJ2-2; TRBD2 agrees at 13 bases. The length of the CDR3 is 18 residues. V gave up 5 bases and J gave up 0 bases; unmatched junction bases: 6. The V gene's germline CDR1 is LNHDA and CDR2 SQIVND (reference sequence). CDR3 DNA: TGTGCCAGTAGTCTCCTGGGACTAGCGGGGACGAACACCGGGGAGCTGTTTTTT. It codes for CASSLLGLAGTNTGELFF. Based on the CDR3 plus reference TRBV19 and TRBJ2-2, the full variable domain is DGGITQSPKYLFRKEGQNVTLSCEQNLNHDAMYWYRQDPGQGLRLIYYSQIVNDFQKGDIAEGYSVSREKKESFPLTVTSAQKNPTAFYLCASSLLGLAGTNTGELFFGEGSRLTVL.

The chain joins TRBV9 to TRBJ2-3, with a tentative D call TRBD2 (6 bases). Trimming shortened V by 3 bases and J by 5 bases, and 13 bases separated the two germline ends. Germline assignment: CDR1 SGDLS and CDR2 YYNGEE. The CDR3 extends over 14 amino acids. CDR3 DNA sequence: TGTGCCAGCAGCGGGACTACCCGAGGAGATACGCAGTATTTT. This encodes CASSGTTRGDTQYF.

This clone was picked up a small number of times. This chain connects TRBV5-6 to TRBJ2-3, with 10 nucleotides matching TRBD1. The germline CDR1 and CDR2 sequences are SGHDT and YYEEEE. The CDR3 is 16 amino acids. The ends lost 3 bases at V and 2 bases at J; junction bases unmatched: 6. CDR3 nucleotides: TGTGCCAGCAGCTCCGTCGGGACAGGGGACACAGATACGCAGTATTTT. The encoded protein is CASSSVGTGDTDTQYF.

CDR3 residues: CASSLKEGSGTAGANVLTF. The DNA of the CDR3 is TGTGCCAGCAGCTTGAAGGAAGGGTCAGGGACAGCTGGGGCCAACGTCCTGACTTTC. This chain links TRBV11-2 with TRBJ2-6; 7 nucleotides align to TRBD1. Germline values: CDR1 SGHAT, CDR2 FQNNGV. Unmatched junction bases numbered 13, after V lost 3 bases and J lost 2 bases. The length of the CDR3 is 19 residues. The full variable domain, rest sourced from reference TRBV11-2 and TRBJ2-6, is EAGVAQSPRYKIIEKRQSVAFWCNPISGHATLYWYQQILGQGPKLLIQFQNNGVVDDSQLPKDRFSAERLKGVDSTLKIQPAKLEDSAVYLCASSLKEGSGTAGANVLTFGAGSRLTVL.